A single sample is the source of the 14 T cell receptor beta chains below, sequenced in a study of cytomegalovirus exposure and HLA in healthy donors. Method: immunoSEQ multiplex PCR; TCRdb's copy keeps in-frame clones and lacks some. The data contain a few hundred thousand clones, around 91% of them singletons. The specimen was PBMCs. These receptors were obtained from a woman in her 30s in good health and CMV-seronegative.

For this clone: Other DNA sequences in the sample encode the same CDR3. The chain couples TRBV27 to TRBJ2-2; D not resolved. CDR1 is MNHEY and CDR2 is SMNVEV in the germline V gene (reference sequence). The CDR3 is 13 amino acids. The V end lost 5 bases, the J end lost 0 bases, and 4 bases lay between the germline ends. CDR3 coding DNA: TGTGCCAGCAGTAGAACGAACACCGGGGAGCTGTTTTTT. Translated: CASSRTNTGELFF.

V gene TRBV7-9 combines with J gene TRBJ2-7, with D possibly being TRBD1 (6 bases). The CDR3 runs 15 residues. V was shortened by 0 bases and J by 1 base, with 10 bases between the two germline ends. Per germline, CDR1 SEHNR and CDR2 FQNEAQ (reference sequence). The CDR3 protein is CASSLAQGKSYEQYF. In DNA form, the CDR3 reads TGTGCCAGCAGCTTAGCCCAGGGGAAATCCTACGAGCAGTACTTC. The full variable domain, its missing parts supplied by reference TRBV7-9 and TRBJ2-7, is DTGVSQNPRHKITKRGQNVTFRCDPISEHNRLYWYRQTLGQGPEFLTYFQNEAQLEKSRLLSDRFSAERPKGSFSTLEIQRTEQGDSAMYLCASSLAQGKSYEQYFGPGTRLTVT.

This CDR3 reads CASSRPGTLGYNEQFF. In DNA, the CDR3 is TGTGCCAGCAGCAGACCCGGGACACTCGGATACAATGAGCAGTTCTTC. This chain joins TRBV11-2 and TRBJ2-1; tentatively, D is TRBD1 (6 bases). The germline V and J ends were trimmed by 5 bases and 4 bases, with 18 bases remaining between them. The CDR3 totals 16 residues. Germline-derived CDR1 and CDR2 are SGHAT and FQNNGV.

This chain joins TRBV27 and TRBJ1-5, with 7 bases identical to TRBD1. The germline gives CDR1 MNHEY, CDR2 SMNVEV (reference sequence). Losses at the gene ends were 1 base for V and 3 bases for J; bases not matched to a gene: 9. This CDR3 comprises 17 residues. The chain's CDR3 is CASSLYPIDRANQPQHF. CDR3 bases: TGTGCCAGCAGTTTATACCCCATCGACAGGGCCAATCAGCCCCAGCATTTT.

The chain is built from TRBV2 and TRBJ2-3; TRBD2 agrees at 10 bases. With 3 bases clipped from V and 0 bases from J, the junction kept 6 bases outside the gene matches. The CDR3 spans 17 residues. Germline V gives CDR1 SNHLY, CDR2 FYNNEI. The CDR3 nucleotides read TGTGCCAGCAGTGACCCTGCGACTAGCGGGAGCACAGATACGCAGTATTTT. It yields the protein CASSDPATSGSTDTQYF.

The chain is built from TRBV6-6 and TRBJ2-3, with D possibly TRBD2 on 5 matching bases. Trimming left V 11 bases short and J 2 bases short, with 14 bases between. The CDR3 extends over 13 amino acids. Germline CDR1 and CDR2: MNHNY and SVGAGI (reference sequence). This CDR3 reads CALRAENTDTQYF. The DNA for the CDR3 is TGTGCCCTGAGGGCCGAGAACACAGATACGCAGTATTTT.

The chain carries TRBV7-6 and TRBJ2-2; D remains ambiguous. The CDR3 covers 11 residues. Germline-derived CDR1 and CDR2 are SGHVS and FNYEAQ. The CDR3 DNA is TGTGCGTGTCATTCAACCGGGGAGCTGTTTTTT. Translation gives CACHSTGELFF. Using reference TRBV7-6 and TRBJ2-2 for the parts outside the CDR3, the full variable domain is GAGVSQSPRYKVTKRGQDVALRCDPISGHVSLYWYRQALGQGPEFLTYFNYEAQQDKSGLPNDRFSAERPEGSISTLTIQRTEQRDSAMYRCACHSTGELFFGEGSRLTVL.

A note on this clone: This sample includes further DNA sequences coding for the same CDR3. The chain combines TRBV11-3 with TRBJ2-5, with TRBD1 matching over 8 bases. CDR3 size: 14 residues. CDR1 is SGHNT, CDR2 YENEEA, per germline. V trimming: 1 base; J trimming: 2 bases; junction bases outside the gene matches: 0. CDR3 sequence: CASSLGTGQETQYF. CDR3 DNA sequence: TGTGCCAGCAGCTTAGGGACAGGGCAAGAGACCCAGTACTTC.

The chain links TRBV11-2 to TRBJ1-2, with 8 positions matching TRBD1. CDR1 and CDR2 from the germline V gene are SGHAT and FQNNGV. After removal of 4 bases from V and 1 base from J, the junction contained 5 bases not matched to a gene. This CDR3 region has 15 residues. The CDR3 spells CASSSNRGYNYGYTF. CDR3 bases: TGTGCCAGCAGCTCAAACAGGGGGTATAACTATGGCTACACCTTC.

J is TRBJ2-1 and V is TRBV11-1, with TRBD1 matching 7 bases. Germline CDR1 SGHAT, CDR2 FQDESV (reference sequence). There are 13 residues in the CDR3. J gave up 6 bases and V 2 bases, and 1 base lay outside the gene matches. The CDR3 loop is CASSLRGLNEQFF. In DNA form, the CDR3 reads TGTGCCAGCAGCTTAAGGGGGCTCAATGAGCAGTTCTTC.

In the case of this clone: An end of the junction differs from the germline gene, which may be a read error. This rearrangement joins TRBV4-3 to TRBJ2-1; 8 nucleotides align to TRBD2. Germline assignment: CDR1 LGHNA and CDR2 YSLEER. The CDR3 contains 16 residues. CDR3 in amino acids: CTSSQVSGSSYNEQFF. The CDR3 DNA follows: TGCACCAGCAGCCAAGTCAGCGGGAGCTCCTACAATGAGCAGTTCTTC.

The rearrangement links TRBV29-1 to TRBJ1-1; D uncertain. Trimming stripped 3 bases from V and 6 bases from J, with 8 bases between. Germline values: CDR1 SQVTM, CDR2 ANQGSEA. The CDR3 is 11 amino acids. CDR3 DNA: TGCAGCGTTGACGGGCCCGCTGAAGCTTTCTTT. It specifies CSVDGPAEAFF.

This rearrangement joins TRBV15 to TRBJ2-1; 9 bases are a match to TRBD1. Germline V gene sequence: CDR1 LNHNV, CDR2 YYDKDF (reference sequence). The V and J ends lost 8 bases and 9 bases, in that order; junction bases with no gene match: 14. The CDR3 is made up of 15 amino acids. The CDR3 bases are TGTGCCACCCTTACAGACAGGGGGACCGTAGGTGAGCAGTTCTTC. This sequence encodes CATLTDRGTVGEQFF.

The CDR3 sequence is CASSDSETSGRKTQYF. Here the CDR3 DNA reads TGTGCCAGCAGTGATTCCGAGACTAGCGGGAGAAAGACCCAGTACTTC. The chain couples TRBV2 to TRBJ2-5, with 12 bases identical to TRBD2. Germline V gene data show CDR1 as SNHLY and CDR2 as FYNNEI. V shed 3 bases and J 6 bases; nucleotides not matched to a gene: 8. The CDR3 extends over 16 amino acids.